Reported below is one T cell receptor (beta chain). Its antigen remains unidentified. This entry comes from a study of shared clonotypes between healthy human individuals. CDR3 length: 18 residues. Germline assignment: CDR1 SEHNR and CDR2 FQNEAQ (reference sequence). Germline trimming cut 5 bases from V and 6 bases from J; bases unmatched to any gene: 19. Samples underwent the assay at deep level. Method: immunoSEQ multiplex PCR; TCRdb's copy keeps in-frame clones and lacks some. Counted here are 630,000 or so clones, nearly 98% occurring once; the ten biggest clones make up 0.3%. Points from the study as a whole: The rarefaction results pointed to incomplete sorted-subset sequencing despite large depth.

Selected positively for CCR7 and CD45RO-negative, naive CD8 cells excluded terminally differentiated effector memory CD45RA+ cells. The source is a man aged 25 to 45 in good health. The V and J genes are TRBV7-9 and TRBJ2-3, with TRBD1 matching 8 bases. The sequenced sample was naive CD8+ T cells sorted from blood. This chain's CDR3 is CASSPKTPGQGSIDTQYF. As DNA, the CDR3 is TGTGCCAGCAGCCCCAAGACCCCCGGACAGGGAAGTATTGATACGCAGTATTTT.